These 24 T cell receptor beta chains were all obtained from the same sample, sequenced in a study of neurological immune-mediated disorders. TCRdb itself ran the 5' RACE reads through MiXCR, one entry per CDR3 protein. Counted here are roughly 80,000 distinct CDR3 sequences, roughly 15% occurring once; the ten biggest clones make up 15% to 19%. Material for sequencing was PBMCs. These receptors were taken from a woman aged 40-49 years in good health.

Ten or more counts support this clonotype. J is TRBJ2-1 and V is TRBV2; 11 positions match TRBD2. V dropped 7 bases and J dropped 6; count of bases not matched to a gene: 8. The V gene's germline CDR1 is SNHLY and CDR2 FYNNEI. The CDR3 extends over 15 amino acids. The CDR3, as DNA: TGTGCCAGCAAACTAGCGGGGGCCGATATCAATGAGCAGTTCTTC. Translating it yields CASKLAGADINEQFF.

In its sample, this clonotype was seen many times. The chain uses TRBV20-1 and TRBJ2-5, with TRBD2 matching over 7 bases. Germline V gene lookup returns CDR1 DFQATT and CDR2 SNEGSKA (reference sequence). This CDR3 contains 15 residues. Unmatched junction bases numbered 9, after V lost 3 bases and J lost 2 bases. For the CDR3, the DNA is TGCAGTGCTAGTGTCGGAGCTAGCGGACAAGAGACCCAGTACTTC. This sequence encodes CSASVGASGQETQYF.

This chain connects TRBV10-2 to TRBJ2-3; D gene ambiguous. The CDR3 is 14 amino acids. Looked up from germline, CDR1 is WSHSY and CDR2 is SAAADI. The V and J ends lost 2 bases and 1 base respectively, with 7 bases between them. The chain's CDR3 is CASSEGGRTDTQYF. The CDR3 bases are TGCGCCAGCAGTGAGGGTGGACGCACAGATACGCAGTATTTT.

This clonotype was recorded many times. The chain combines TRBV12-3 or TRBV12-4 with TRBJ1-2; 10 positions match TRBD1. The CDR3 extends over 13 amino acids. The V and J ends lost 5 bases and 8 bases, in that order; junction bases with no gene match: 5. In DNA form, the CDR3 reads TGTGCCAGCAGTGCCGGGACAGGGGAAGGCTACACCTTC. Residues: CASSAGTGEGYTF.

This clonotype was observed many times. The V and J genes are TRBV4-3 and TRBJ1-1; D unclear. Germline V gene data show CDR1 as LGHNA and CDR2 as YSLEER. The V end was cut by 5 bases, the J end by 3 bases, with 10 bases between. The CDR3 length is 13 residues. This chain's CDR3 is CASSRVRDTEAFF. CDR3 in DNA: TGCGCCAGCAGCAGGGTTCGGGACACTGAAGCTTTCTTT.

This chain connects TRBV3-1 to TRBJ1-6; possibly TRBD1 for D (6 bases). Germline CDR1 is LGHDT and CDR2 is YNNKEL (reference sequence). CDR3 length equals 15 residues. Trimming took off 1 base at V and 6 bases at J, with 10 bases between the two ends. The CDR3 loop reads CASSQGVQGNSPLHF. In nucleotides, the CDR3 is TGTGCCAGCAGCCAAGGCGTACAGGGTAATTCACCCCTCCACTTT.

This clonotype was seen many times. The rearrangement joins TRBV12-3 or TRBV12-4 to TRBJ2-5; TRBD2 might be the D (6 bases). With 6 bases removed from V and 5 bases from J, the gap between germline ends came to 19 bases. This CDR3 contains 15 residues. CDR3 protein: CASSPPAGSRETQYF. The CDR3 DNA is TGTGCCAGCAGCCCTCCCGCGGGGTCGCGGGAGACCCAGTACTTC.

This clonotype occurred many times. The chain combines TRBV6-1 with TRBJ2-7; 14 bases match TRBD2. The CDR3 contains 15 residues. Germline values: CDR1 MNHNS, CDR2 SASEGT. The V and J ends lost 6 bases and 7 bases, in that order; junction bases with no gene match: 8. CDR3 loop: CASSPTSGGASEQYV. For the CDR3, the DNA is TGTGCCAGCAGCCCGACTAGCGGGGGGGCTAGTGAGCAGTACGTC.

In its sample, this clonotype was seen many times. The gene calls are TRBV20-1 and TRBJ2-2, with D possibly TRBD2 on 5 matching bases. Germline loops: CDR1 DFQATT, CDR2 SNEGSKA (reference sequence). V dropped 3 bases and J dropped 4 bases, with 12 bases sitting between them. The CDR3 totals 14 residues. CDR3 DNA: TGCAGTGCTAGTGCAACGGGGTTCACCGGGGAGCTGTTTTTT. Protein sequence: CSASATGFTGELFF.

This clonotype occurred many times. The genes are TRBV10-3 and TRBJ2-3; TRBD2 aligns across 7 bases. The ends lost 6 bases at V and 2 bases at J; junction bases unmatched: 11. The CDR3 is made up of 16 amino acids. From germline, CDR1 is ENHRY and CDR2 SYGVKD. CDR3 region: CAIRASGANNTDTQYF. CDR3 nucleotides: TGTGCCATCAGAGCCAGCGGGGCAAACAACACAGATACGCAGTATTTT.

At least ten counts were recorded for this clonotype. The CDR3 spells CASSLASPGTGDYEQYF. The CDR3 bases are TGTGCCAGCAGCTTAGCTTCCCCCGGGACAGGGGACTACGAGCAGTACTTC. J is TRBJ2-7 and V is TRBV11-2; TRBD1 agrees at 10 bases. Trimming cost V 1 base and J 3 bases; bases outside gene matches: 9. Germline CDR1 and CDR2: SGHAT and FQNNGV. The CDR3 consists of 17 residues.

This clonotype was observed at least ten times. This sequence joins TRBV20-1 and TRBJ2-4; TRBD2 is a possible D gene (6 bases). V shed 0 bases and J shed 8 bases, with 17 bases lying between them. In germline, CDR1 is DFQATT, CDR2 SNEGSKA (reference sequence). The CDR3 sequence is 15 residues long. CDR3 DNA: TGCAGTGCTAGAGACGGCAGGGAGGCGGAGGACATTCAGTACTTC. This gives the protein CSARDGREAEDIQYF.

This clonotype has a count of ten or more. The CDR3 DNA is TGTGCCAGCAGTTCCCCGTCCGCGGGTTACTATGGCTACACCTTC. It is translated as CASSSPSAGYYGYTF. This rearrangement joins TRBV28 to TRBJ1-2; D remains unclear. The CDR3 is made up of 15 amino acids. The germline V and J ends were trimmed by 4 bases and 3 bases, with 15 bases remaining between them. CDR1 and CDR2 from the germline V gene are MDHEN and SYDVKM.

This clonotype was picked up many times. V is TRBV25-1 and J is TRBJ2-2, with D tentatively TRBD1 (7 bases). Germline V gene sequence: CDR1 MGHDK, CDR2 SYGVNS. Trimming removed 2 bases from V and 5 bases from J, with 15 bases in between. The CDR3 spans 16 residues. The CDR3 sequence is CASSEVSGGKTGELFF. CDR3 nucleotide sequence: TGTGCCAGCAGTGAAGTATCAGGGGGGAAAACCGGGGAGCTGTTTTTT.

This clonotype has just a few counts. CDR3 amino acids: CASSLQIGTGHYGYTF. The DNA of the CDR3 is TGTGCCAGCAGTCTTCAAATCGGGACAGGGCACTATGGCTACACCTTC. The chain joins TRBV12-3 or TRBV12-4 to TRBJ1-2, with 9 bases that match TRBD1. V trimming: 5 bases; J trimming: 3 bases; junction bases outside the gene matches: 10. The length of the CDR3 is 16 residues.

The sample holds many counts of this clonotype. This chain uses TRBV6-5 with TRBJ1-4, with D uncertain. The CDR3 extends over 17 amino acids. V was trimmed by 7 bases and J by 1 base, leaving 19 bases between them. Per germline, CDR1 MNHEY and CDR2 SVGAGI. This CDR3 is CASKPAPRGRTNEKLFF. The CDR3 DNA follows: TGTGCCAGCAAACCTGCACCTCGGGGAAGAACTAATGAAAAACTGTTTTTT.

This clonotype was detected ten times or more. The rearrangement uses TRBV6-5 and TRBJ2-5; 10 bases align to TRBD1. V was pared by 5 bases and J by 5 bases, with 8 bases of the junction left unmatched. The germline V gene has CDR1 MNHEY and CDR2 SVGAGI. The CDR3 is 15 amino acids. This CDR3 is CASSGGQGVSETQYF. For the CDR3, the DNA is TGTGCCAGCAGTGGCGGACAGGGGGTCTCGGAGACCCAGTACTTC.

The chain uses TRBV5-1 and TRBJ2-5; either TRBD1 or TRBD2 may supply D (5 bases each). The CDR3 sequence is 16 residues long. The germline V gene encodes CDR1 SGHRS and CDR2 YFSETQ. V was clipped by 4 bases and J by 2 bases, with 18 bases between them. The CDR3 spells CASSPRGRAEQETQYF. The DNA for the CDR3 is TGCGCCAGCAGCCCCCGGGGCAGAGCAGAGCAAGAGACCCAGTACTTC.

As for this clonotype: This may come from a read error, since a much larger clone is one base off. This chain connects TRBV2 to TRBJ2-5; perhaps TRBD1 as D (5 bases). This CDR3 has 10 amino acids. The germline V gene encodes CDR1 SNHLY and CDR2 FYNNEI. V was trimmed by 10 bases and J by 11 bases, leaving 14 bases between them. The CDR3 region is CAIRAKYQYF. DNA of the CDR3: TGTGCCATCAGGGCTAAGTATCAGTACTTC. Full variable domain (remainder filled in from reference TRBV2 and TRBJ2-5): EPEVTQTPSHQVTQMGQEVILRCVPISNHLYFYWYRQILGQKVEFLVSFYNNEISEKSEIFDDQFSVERPDGSNFTLKIRSTKLEDSAMYFCAIRAKYQYFGPGTRLLVL.

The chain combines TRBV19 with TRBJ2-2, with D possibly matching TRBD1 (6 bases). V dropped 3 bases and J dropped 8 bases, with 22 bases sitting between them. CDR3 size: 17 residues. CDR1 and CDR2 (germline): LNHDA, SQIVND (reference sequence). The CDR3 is CASSISGTGITLGELFF. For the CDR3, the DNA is TGTGCCAGTAGTATTTCGGGCACAGGGATAACTTTGGGGGAGCTGTTTTTT.

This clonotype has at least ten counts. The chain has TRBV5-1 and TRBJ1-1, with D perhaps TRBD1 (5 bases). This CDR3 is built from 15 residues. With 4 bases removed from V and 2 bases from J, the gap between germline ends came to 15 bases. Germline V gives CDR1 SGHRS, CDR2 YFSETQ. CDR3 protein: CASSTSGTDNTEAFF. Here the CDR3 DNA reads TGCGCCAGCAGCACCTCCGGGACGGATAACACTGAAGCTTTCTTT.

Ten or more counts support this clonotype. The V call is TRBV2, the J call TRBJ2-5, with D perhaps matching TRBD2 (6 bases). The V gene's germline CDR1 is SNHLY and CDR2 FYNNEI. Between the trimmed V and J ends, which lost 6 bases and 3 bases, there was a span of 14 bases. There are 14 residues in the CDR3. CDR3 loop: CASRPPGGEETQYF. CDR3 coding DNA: TGTGCCAGCAGGCCCCCCGGAGGGGAAGAGACCCAGTACTTC.

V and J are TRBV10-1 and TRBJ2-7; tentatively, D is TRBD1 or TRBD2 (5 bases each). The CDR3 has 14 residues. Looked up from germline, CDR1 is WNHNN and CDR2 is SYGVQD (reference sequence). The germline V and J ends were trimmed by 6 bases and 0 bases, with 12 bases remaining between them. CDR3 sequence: CASSSGPSSYEQYF. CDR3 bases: TGCGCCAGCAGCTCGGGGCCGAGCTCCTACGAGCAGTACTTC.

CDR3 nucleotide sequence: TGTGCCAGCAGCTTAGGCTCAGGGGACCGGGGCTACACCTTC. Protein: CASSLGSGDRGYTF. The chain is built from TRBV2 and TRBJ1-2; perhaps TRBD1 as D (6 bases). V gave up 6 bases and J gave up 8 bases, with 19 bases separating them. Per germline, CDR1 SNHLY and CDR2 FYNNEI. This CDR3 has 14 residues. Filled out from reference TRBV2 and TRBJ1-2, the complete variable domain reads EPEVTQTPSHQVTQMGQEVILRCVPISNHLYFYWYRQILGQKVEFLVSFYNNEISEKSEIFDDQFSVERPDGSNFTLKIRSTKLEDSAMYFCASSLGSGDRGYTFGSGTRLTVV.